This T cell receptor beta chain stems from a study of tumor and adjacent non-tumor tissue in lung cancer. General observations from the study: Top 100 clones took a larger repertoire share in normal lung. Higher tumor TCR diversity was associated with shorter survival.

The library came from three nested PCR rounds adapted from ARM-PCR protocols. In TCRdb, the multiplex PCR reads were re-called with MiXCR into one record per CDR3 protein. There are more than 85,000 distinct CDR3 sequences in the sample; over 75% occur only once, and approximately 22% lies in the top ten. This sample's RNA came from whole unsorted tissue. Points on this clonotype: The antigen remains unidentified.

The clonotype originates from a man between 65 and 85 years old with non-small cell lung cancer. Sequencing was done on a sample of lung tumor tissue.

The CDR3 DNA follows: TGTGCCGACAGAGGGGGGAAGGCGAGCACCGGGGAGCTGTTTTTT. Translated, it gives CADRGGKASTGELFF. The chain uses TRBV6-2 or TRBV6-3 and TRBJ2-2; TRBD1 or TRBD2 may be the D gene (6 bases each). CDR1 is MNHEY and CDR2 is SVGEGT in the germline V gene. The V and J ends lost 11 bases and 4 bases respectively, with 20 bases between them. The CDR3 is 15 amino acids.